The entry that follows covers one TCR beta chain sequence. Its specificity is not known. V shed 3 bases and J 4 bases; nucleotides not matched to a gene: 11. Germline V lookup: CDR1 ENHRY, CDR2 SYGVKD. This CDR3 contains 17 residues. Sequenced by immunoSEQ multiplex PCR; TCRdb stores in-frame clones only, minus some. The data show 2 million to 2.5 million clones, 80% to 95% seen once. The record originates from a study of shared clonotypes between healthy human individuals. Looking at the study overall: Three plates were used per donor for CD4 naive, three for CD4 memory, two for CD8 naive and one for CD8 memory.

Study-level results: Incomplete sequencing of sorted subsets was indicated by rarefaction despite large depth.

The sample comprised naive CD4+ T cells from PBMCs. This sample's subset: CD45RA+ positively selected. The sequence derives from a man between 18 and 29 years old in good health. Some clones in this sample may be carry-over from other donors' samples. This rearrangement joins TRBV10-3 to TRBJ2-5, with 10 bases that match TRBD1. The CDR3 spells CAISDPRQGAIVETQYF. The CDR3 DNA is TGTGCCATCAGTGACCCAAGACAGGGGGCGATTGTAGAGACCCAGTACTTC.